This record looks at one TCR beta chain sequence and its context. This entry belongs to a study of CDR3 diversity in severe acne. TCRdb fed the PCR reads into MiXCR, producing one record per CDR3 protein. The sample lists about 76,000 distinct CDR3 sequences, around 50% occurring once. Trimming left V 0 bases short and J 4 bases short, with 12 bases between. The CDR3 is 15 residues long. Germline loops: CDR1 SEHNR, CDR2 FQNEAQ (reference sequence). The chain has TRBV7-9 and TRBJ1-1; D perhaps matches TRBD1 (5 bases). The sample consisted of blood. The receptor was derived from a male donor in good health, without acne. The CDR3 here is CASSLAGDPTTEAFF. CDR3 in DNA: TGTGCCAGCAGCTTAGCGGGGGATCCAACCACTGAAGCTTTCTTT.